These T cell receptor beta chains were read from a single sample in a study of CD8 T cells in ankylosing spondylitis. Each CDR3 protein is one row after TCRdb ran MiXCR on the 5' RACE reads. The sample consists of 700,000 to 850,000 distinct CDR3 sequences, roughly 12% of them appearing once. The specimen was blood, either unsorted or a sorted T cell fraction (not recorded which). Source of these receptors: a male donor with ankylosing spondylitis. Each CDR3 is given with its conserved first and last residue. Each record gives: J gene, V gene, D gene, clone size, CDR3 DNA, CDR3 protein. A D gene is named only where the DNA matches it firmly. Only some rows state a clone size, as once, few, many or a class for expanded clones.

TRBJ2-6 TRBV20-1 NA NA TGCAGTGCTAAAAACCCCTCTGGGGCCAACGTCCTGACTTTC CSAKNPSGANVLTF
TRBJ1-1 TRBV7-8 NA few TGTGCCAGCAGATACCCCCTCCCCCGGAGGGGCATGAACACTGAAGCTTTCTTT CASRYPLPRRGMNTEAFF
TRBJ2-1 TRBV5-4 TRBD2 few TGTGCCAGCAGCGCCACTAGCGGACACAATGAGCAGTTCTTC CASSATSGHNEQFF
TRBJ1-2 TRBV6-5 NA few TGTGCCAGCAGTTACTCGCCAGGCGTAATAAGCTATGGCTACACCTTC CASSYSPGVISYGYTF
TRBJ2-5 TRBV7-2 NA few TGTGCCAGCAGCCAAAACCCGGGACAAGAGACCCAGTACTTC CASSQNPGQETQYF
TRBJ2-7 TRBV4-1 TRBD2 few TGCGCCAGCAGCCGTGGGGCGGAACTAGCGGGAGTCTACGAGCAGTACTTC CASSRGAELAGVYEQYF
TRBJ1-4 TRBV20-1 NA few TGCAGTGCTAGAGATTATGCTGAAAAACTGTTTTTT CSARDYAEKLFF
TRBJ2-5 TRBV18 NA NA TGTGCCAGCTCACCAGTTCAGGCGGTAGAGACCCAGTACTTC CASSPVQAVETQYF
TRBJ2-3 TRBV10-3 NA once TGTGCCATCAACAAACCGGGACTGGGGTACACGCAGTATTTT CAINKPGLGYTQYF
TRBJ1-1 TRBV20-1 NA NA TGCAGTGCAATACATGGGACCGAGAACACTGAAGCTTTCTTT CSAIHGTENTEAFF
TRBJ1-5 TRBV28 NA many TGTGCCAGCAGTGGGGTGGCAAAAGGGAATCAGCCCCAGCATTTT CASSGVAKGNQPQHF
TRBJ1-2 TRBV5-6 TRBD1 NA TGTGCCAGCAGTCAACCCGACAGGGTACCCTATGGCTACACCTTC CASSQPDRVPYGYTF
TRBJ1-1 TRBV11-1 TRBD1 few TGTGCCAGCAGCGACCACAGGGGGCTCGGAACTGAAGCTTTCTTT CASSDHRGLGTEAFF
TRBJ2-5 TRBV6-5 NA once TGTGCCAGCAGTTACTCGAGGCCGAGAACGTACCAAGAGACCCAGTACTTC CASSYSRPRTYQETQYF
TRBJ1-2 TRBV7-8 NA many TGTGCCAGCAGCTTAGGGATATTGAACTATGGCTACACCTTC CASSLGILNYGYTF
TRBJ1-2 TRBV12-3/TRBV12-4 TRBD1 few TGTGCCAGCAGTACCCGGGACAGGGGAACAGGAGGCTACACCTTC CASSTRDRGTGGYTF
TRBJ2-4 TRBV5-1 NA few TGCGCCAGCAGCAACGCCCGCAGGGTTAGAGACATTCAGTACTTC CASSNARRVRDIQYF
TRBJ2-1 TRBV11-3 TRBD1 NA TGTGCCAGCAGTTCCGGGACAGAGTTTGGCGAGCAGTTCTTC CASSSGTEFGEQFF
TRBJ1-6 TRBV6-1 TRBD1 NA TGTGCCAGCATGGAGACAGGGGAATCACCCCTCCACTTT CASMETGESPLHF
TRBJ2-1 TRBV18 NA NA TGTGCCAGCTCATCAACATTTAAGGGGGGAAATGAGCAGTTCTTC CASSSTFKGGNEQFF
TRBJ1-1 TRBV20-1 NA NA TGCAGTGCTAGAGATTGGGAGGGGCTCACTGAAGCTTTCTTT CSARDWEGLTEAFF
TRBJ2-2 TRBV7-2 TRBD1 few TGTGCCAGCAGTCCTCTTCAGGGGGCCGGGGAGCTGTTTTTT CASSPLQGAGELFF
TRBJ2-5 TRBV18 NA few TGTGCCAGCTCACCACAAGCAGCGGAGACCCAGTACTTC CASSPQAAETQYF
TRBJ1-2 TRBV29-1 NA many TGCAGCGTTAATCCCGGGGGCGGCTATGGCTACACCTTC CSVNPGGGYGYTF
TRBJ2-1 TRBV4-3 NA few TGCGCCAGCAGCCAGAAGGTAGGGCCGAATTACTCCTACAATGAGCAGTTCTTC CASSQKVGPNYSYNEQFF
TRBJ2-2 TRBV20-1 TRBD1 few TGCAGTGCTAGAGTCGGGACAGGCTACACCGGGGAGCTGTTTTTT CSARVGTGYTGELFF
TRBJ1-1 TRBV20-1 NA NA TGCAGTGCTAGAGAGCTAGAGGGACCGATGAACACTGAAGCTTTCTTT CSARELEGPMNTEAFF
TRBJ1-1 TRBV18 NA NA TGTGCCAGCGGCTGGGGGAGCACTGAAGCTTTCTTT CASGWGSTEAFF
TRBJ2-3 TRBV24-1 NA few TGTGCCACCAGTGACCGAGCTACGCAGTATTTT CATSDRATQYF
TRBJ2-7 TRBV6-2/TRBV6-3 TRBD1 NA TGTGCCAGCAGGAAAGGGGGACAGATCTACGAGCAGTACTTC CASRKGGQIYEQYF
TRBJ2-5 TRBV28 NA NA TGTGCCAGCAGTTTTCCCTCTGACGAGACCCAGTACTTC CASSFPSDETQYF
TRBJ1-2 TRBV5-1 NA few TGCGCCAGCGCGCCGGCCACCAGTCTGGGCTACACCTTC CASAPATSLGYTF
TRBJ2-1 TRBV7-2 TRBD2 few TGTGCCAGCAGCACCCGACTAGCGGGGTGGGGTGAGCAGTTCTTC CASSTRLAGWGEQFF
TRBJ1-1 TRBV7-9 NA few TGTGCCAGCAGCACAGGGTGGGGGAACACTGAAGCTTTCTTT CASSTGWGNTEAFF
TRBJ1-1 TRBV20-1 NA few TGCAGTGCTACGGGCGGGGGTAAAGCTTTCTTT CSATGGGKAFF
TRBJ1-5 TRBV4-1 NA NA TGCGCCAGCAGCCGCAAACAGGATCAGCCCCAGCATTTT CASSRKQDQPQHF
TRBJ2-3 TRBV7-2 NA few TGTGCCAGCAGCTTGAGGGCCGTAGGGGATACGCAGTATTTT CASSLRAVGDTQYF
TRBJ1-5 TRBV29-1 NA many TGCAGCGTTAATTGGGGGGGCAATCAGCCCCAGCATTTT CSVNWGGNQPQHF
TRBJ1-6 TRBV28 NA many TGTGCCAGCACCCTTGGACATAATAATTCACCCCTCCACTTT CASTLGHNNSPLHF
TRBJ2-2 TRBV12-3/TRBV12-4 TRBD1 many TGTGCCAGCAGGGGGACAGTAAACACCGGGGAGCTGTTTTTT CASRGTVNTGELFF
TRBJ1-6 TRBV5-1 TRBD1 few TGCGCCAGCAGCTACGGACAGGGGGATAATTCACCCCTCCACTTT CASSYGQGDNSPLHF
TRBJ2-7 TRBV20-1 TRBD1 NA TGCAGTGCTAGTACCGGGACAGTGACCCAACGGCAGTACTTC CSASTGTVTQRQYF
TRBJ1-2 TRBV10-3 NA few TGTGCCATCAACCGGGACACCTCCTATGGCTACACCTTC CAINRDTSYGYTF
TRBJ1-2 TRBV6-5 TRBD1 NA TGTGCCAGCAGTTACTCACGGGACAGGGGGTGGGACAACCACTATGGCTACACCTTC CASSYSRDRGWDNHYGYTF
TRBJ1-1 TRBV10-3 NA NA TGTGCCATCAGCCGGTATCTAAGCTTAGGCAAGGTGAACACTGAAGCTTTCTTT CAISRYLSLGKVNTEAFF
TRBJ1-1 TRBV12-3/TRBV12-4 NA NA TGTGCCAGCCGAATTCGAGGGTTACGGAACACTGAAGCTTTCTTT CASRIRGLRNTEAFF
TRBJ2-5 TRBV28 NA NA TGTGCCAGCAGTTGGGCGGTTAAAGAGACCCAGTACTTC CASSWAVKETQYF
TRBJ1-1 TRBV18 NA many TGTGCCAGCTCACCACCGTCAGTACGAGACACTGAAGCTTTCTTT CASSPPSVRDTEAFF
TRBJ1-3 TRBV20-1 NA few TGCAGCGCGGCCGCTTTCTCTGGAAACACCATATATTTT CSAAAFSGNTIYF
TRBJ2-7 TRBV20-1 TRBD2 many TGCAGTGCTAGAGATGGGGAGGGGGAGCAGTACTTC CSARDGEGEQYF
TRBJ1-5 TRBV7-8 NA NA TGTGCCAGCAGCCCACGAGTCCGGTACAATCAGCCCCAGCATTTT CASSPRVRYNQPQHF
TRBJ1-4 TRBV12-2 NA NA TGTGCAAGTCGCTTAATCATCCAGGGGCCAACTAATGAAAAACTGTTTTTT CASRLIIQGPTNEKLFF
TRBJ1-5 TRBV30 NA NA TGTGCCTGGAAACAAGACGGAAATCAGCCCCAGCATTTT CAWKQDGNQPQHF
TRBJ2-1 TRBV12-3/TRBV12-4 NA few TGTGCCAGCAGTTTATTGACAGGAACTATCTACAATGAGCAGTTCTTC CASSLLTGTIYNEQFF
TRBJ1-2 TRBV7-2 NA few TGTGCCAGCAGTGGACGGTTATATGGCTACACCTTC CASSGRLYGYTF